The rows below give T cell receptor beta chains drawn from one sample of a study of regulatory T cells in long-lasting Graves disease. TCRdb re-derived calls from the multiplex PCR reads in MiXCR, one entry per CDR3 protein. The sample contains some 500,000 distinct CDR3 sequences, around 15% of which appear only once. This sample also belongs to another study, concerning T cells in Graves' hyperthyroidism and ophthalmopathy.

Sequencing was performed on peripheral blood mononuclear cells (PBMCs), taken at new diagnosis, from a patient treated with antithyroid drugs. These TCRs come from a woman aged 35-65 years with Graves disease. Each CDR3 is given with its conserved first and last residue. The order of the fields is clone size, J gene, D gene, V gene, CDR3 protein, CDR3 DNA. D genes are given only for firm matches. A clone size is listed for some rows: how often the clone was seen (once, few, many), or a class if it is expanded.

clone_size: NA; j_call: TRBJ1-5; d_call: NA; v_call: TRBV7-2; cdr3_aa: CASRGGSDQPQHF; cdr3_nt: TGTGCCAGCAGGGGGGGTTCGGATCAGCCCCAGCATTTT
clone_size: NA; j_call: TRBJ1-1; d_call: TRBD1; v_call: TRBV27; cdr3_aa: CASCREGAFFMNTEAFF; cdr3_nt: TGTGCCAGCTGCAGAGAGGGGGCTTTCTTCATGAACACTGAAGCTTTCTTT
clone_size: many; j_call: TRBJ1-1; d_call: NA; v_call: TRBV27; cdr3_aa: CASSTTGEWYTEAFF; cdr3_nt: TGTGCCAGCAGTACCACAGGTGAGTGGTACACTGAAGCTTTCTTT
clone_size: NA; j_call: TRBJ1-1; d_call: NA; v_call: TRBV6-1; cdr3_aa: CAAVLSYRAPEAFF; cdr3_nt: TGTGCCGCCGTCCTTTCTTACAGGGCTCCAGAAGCTTTCTTT
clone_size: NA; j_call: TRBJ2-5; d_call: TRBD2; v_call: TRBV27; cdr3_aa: CASSLGVAGKETQYF; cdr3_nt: TGTGCCAGCAGTTTGGGGGTAGCGGGAAAAGAGACCCAGTACTTC
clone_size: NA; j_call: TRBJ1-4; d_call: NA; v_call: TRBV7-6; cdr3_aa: CASSSKGTTNEKLFF; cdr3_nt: TGTGCCAGCAGCTCGAAGGGTACAACTAATGAAAAACTGTTTTTT
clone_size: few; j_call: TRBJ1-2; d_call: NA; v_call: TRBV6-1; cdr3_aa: CASRAGDLNYGYTF; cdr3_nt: TGTGCCAGCAGGGCAGGGGATTTGAACTATGGCTACACCTTC
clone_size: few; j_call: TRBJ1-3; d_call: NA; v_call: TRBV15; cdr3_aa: CATSGVRASSGNTIYF; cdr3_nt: TGTGCCACCAGCGGAGTCAGGGCAAGCTCTGGAAACACCATATATTTT
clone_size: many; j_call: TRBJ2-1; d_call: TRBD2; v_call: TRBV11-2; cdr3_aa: CASSLGGLEINEQFF; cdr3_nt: TGTGCCAGCAGCTTAGGTGGACTAGAAATCAATGAGCAGTTCTTC
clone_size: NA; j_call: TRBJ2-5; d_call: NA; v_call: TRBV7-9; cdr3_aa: CASSSSSVMETQYF; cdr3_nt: TGTGCCAGCAGCTCATCTAGCGTAATGGAGACCCAGTACTTC
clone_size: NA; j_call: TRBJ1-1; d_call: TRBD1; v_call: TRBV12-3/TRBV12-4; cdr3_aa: CASSPGGAGNTEAFF; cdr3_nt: TGTGCCAGCAGTCCAGGGGGGGCAGGGAACACTGAAGCTTTCTTT
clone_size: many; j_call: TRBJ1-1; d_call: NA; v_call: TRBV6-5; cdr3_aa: CASSYSDGIGTEAFF; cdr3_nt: TGTGCCAGCAGTTACTCCGACGGCATCGGCACTGAAGCTTTCTTT
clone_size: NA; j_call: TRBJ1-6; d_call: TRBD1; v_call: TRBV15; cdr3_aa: CATSRDIGTGGRSPLHF; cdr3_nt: TGTGCCACCAGCAGAGATATTGGGACAGGGGGCCGTTCACCCCTCCACTTT
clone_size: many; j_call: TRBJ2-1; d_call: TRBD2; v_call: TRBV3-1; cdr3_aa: CASSQGAGGVYNEQFF; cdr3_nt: TGTGCCAGCAGCCAAGGAGCGGGGGGGGTCTACAATGAGCAGTTCTTC
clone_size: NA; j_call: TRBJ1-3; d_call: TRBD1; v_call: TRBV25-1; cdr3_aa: CASRTGTGENTIYF; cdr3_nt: TGTGCCAGCAGGACCGGGACAGGGGAAAACACCATATATTTT
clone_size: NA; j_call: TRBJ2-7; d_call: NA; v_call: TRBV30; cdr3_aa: CAWSGYYEQYF; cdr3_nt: TGTGCCTGGAGTGGCTATTACGAGCAGTACTTC
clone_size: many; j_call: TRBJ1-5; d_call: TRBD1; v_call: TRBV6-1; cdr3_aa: CASSESGGVEPQHF; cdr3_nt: TGTGCCAGCAGTGAATCAGGGGGGGTTGAGCCCCAGCATTTT
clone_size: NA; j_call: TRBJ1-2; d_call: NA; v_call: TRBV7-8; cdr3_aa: CASRSRAHYGYTF; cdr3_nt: TGTGCCAGCAGGTCCCGAGCGCACTATGGCTACACCTTC
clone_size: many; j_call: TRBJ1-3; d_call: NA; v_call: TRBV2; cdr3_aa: CASKGRRAGNTIYF; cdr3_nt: TGTGCCAGTAAGGGGAGAAGGGCTGGAAACACCATATATTTT
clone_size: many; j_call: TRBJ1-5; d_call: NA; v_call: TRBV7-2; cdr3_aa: CASSLESGFPQHF; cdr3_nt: TGTGCCAGCAGCTTAGAGTCCGGCTTTCCCCAGCATTTT
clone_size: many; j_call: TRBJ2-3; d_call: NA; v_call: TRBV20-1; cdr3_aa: CSARGMSGTDTQYF; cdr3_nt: TGCAGTGCTAGAGGAATGAGCGGAACAGATACGCAGTATTTT
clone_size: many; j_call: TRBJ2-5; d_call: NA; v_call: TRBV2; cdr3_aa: CASRKDQGTTQYF; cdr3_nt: TGTGCCAGCAGGAAAGACCAGGGAACGACCCAGTACTTC
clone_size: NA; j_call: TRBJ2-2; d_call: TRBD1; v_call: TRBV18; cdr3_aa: CASSPDRGRYTGELFF; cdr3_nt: TGTGCCAGCTCACCAGACAGGGGACGGTACACCGGGGAGCTGTTTTTT
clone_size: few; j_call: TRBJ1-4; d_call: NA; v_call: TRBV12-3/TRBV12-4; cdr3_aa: CASTPGTNEKLFF; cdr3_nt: TGTGCCAGCACCCCCGGGACTAATGAAAAACTGTTTTTT
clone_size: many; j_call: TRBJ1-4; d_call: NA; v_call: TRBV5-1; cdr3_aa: CASSLMSGPMANEKLFF; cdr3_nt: TGCGCCAGCAGCTTGATGTCAGGACCCATGGCTAATGAAAAACTGTTTTTT
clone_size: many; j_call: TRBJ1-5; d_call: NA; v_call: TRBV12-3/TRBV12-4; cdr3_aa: CASSPRAAQPQHF; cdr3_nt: TGTGCCAGCAGTCCAAGGGCAGCTCAGCCCCAGCATTTT
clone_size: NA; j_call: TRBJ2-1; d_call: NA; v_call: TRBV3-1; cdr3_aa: CANSQQVSSYNEQFF; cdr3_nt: TGTGCCAACAGCCAACAAGTGAGCTCCTACAATGAGCAGTTCTTC
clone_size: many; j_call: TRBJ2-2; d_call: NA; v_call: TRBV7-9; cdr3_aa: CASRPGTANTGELFF; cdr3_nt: TGTGCCAGCAGGCCCGGGACCGCGAACACCGGGGAGCTGTTTTTT
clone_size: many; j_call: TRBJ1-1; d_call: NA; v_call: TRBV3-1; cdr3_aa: CASSPQSMNTEAFF; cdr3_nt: TGTGCCAGCAGCCCTCAAAGCATGAACACTGAAGCTTTCTTT
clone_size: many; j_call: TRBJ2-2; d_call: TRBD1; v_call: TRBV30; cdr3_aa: CAWKRTGTNTGELFF; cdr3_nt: TGTGCCTGGAAACGGACAGGGACGAACACCGGGGAGCTGTTTTTT
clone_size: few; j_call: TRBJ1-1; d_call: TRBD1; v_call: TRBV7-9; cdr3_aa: CASSFRGQNELNTEAFF; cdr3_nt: TGTGCCAGCAGCTTTCGGGGACAGAATGAATTGAACACTGAAGCTTTCTTT
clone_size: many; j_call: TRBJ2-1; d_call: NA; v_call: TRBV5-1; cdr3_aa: CASFSGGGRNEQFF; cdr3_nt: TGCGCCAGCTTCTCCGGGGGCGGTCGCAATGAGCAGTTCTTC
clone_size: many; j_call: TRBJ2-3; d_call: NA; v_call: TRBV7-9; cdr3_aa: CASSSSTDTQYF; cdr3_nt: TGTGCCAGCAGCTCTAGCACAGATACGCAGTATTTT
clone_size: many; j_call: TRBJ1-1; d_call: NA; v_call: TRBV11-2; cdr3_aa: CASSLFTLRYANTEAFF; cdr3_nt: TGTGCCAGCAGCTTATTTACACTTCGGTATGCGAACACTGAAGCTTTCTTT
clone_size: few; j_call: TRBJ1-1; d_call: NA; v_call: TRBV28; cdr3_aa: CASSPDQSEAFF; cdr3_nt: TGTGCCAGCAGTCCGGATCAGTCTGAAGCTTTCTTT
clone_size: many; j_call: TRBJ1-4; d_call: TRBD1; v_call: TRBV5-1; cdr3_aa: CASSVTGAVYGEKLFF; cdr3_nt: TGCGCCAGCAGCGTCACAGGGGCGGTCTACGGTGAAAAACTGTTTTTT
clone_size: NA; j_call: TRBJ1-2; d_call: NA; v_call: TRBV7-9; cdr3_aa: CASSTPRAVDYGYTF; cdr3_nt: TGTGCCAGCAGCACCCCAAGGGCCGTGGACTATGGCTACACCTTC
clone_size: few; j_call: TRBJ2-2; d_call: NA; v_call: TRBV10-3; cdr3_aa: CAISESGRDTGELFF; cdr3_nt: TGTGCCATCAGTGAGTCTGGACGGGACACCGGGGAGCTGTTTTTT
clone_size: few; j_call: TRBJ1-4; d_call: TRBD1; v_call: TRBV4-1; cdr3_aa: CASSQTQAGGNEKLFF; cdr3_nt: TGCGCCAGCAGCCAGACCCAGGCAGGGGGCAATGAAAAACTGTTTTTT
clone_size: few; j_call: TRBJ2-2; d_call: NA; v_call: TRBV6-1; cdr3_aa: CASRRDTDTGELFF; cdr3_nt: TGTGCCAGCAGACGGGACACCGACACCGGGGAGCTGTTTTTT
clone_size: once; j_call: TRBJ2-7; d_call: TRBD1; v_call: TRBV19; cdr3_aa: CASSRDSRSYEQYF; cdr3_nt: TGTGCCAGTAGTCGGGACAGTCGCTCCTACGAGCAGTACTTC
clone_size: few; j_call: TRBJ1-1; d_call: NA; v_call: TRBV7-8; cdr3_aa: CASSPRMAVNTEAFF; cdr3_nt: TGTGCCAGCAGCCCCCGTATGGCGGTGAACACTGAAGCTTTCTTT
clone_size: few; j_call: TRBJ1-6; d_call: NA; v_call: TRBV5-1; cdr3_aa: CASSMTGSSYNSPLHF; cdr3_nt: TGCGCCAGCAGCATGACAGGAAGCTCCTATAATTCACCCCTCCACTTT
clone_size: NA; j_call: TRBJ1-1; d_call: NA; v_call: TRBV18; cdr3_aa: CASSIAGLNTEAFF; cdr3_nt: TGTGCCAGCTCAATTGCAGGTCTTAACACTGAAGCTTTCTTT